This T cell receptor beta chain was retrieved from a study of blood T cell repertoires in COVID-19. In the study overall: From the United States, Italy and Spain came samples of acute and convalescent COVID-19. T cells, B-cell-depleted T cells, or PBMCs provided the cDNA or gDNA that served as material.

This CDR3 is 14 amino acids long. Trimming removed 1 base from V and 7 bases from J, with 8 bases in between. CDR1 and CDR2 from the germline V gene are SEHNR and FQNEAQ (reference sequence). Per the authors' pipeline: Reference gene primer amplification in the assay estimated nucleated cell counts. Measured with immunoSEQ multiplex PCR; TCRdb has only the in-frame clones, and not every one. V and J calls plus clone size are reproduced from that table; the DNA served to infer D and trimming. The table lists 110,000 or so clones, about 90% of them singletons. Sequenced material: peripheral blood. The sequence derives from a woman between 50 and 59 years old with acute or convalescent COVID-19. The chain has TRBV7-9 and TRBJ1-6; D possibly corresponds to TRBD1 (5 bases). The CDR3 sequence is CASSLDWGNSPLHF. The CDR3 nucleotides are TGTGCCAGCAGCTTAGATTGGGGCAATTCACCCCTCCACTTT.